This entry concerns a single TCR beta chain. Data came from immunoSEQ multiplex PCR; TCRdb stores just in-frame clones and leaves some out. The data contain around 210,000 clones, about 86% of them singletons. The record originates from a study of blood T cell repertoires in COVID-19. Overall study context: Spain, Italy and the United States supplied samples that represented acute and convalescent COVID-19.

The ends lost 1 base at V and 0 bases at J; junction bases unmatched: 4. CDR3 size: 16 residues. CDR1 is SGHRS and CDR2 is YFSETQ in the germline V gene. The chain has TRBV5-1 and TRBJ2-3; 8 bases fit TRBD2. This sequence originates from a woman in her 70s with acute or convalescent COVID-19. The sequenced sample consisted of peripheral blood. The CDR3 here is CASSLMASGSTDTQYF. In DNA form, the CDR3 reads TGCGCCAGCAGCTTGATGGCTAGCGGGAGCACAGATACGCAGTATTTT.